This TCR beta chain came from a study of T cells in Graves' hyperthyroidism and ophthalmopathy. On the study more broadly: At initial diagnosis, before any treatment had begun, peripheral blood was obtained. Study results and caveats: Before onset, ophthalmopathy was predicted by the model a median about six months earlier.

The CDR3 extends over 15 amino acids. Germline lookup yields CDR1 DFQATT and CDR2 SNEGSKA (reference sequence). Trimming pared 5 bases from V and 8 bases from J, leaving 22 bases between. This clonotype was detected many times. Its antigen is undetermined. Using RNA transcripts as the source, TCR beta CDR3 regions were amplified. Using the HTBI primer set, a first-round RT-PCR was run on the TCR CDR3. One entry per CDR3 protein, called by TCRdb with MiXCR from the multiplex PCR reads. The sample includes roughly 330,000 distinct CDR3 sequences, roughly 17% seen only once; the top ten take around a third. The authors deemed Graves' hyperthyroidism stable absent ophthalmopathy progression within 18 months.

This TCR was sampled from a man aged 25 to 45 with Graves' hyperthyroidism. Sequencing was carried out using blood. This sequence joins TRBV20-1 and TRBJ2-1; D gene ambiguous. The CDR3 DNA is TGCAGTGCTGAAGACCCCGGCCACGTTTTCGATGAGCAGTTCTTC. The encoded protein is CSAEDPGHVFDEQFF.